The present entry profiles one T cell receptor (beta chain) with its context. Its antigen specificity is not known. The sample holds no much larger clone one base away, and base qualities are not on file. Based on the germline V gene, the CDR1 and CDR2 sequences are SGHRS and YFSETQ. Its CDR3 holds 15 amino acids, cysteine through phenylalanine. The read is trimmed to its CDR3 DNA, 45 bases read in frame from base 1. At the junction V is shortened by 0 bases and J by 0 bases, with 6 bases in between. This sample stems from a study of cytomegalovirus exposure and HLA in healthy donors listed by TCRdb under 2017. Describing the broader study: An earlier analysis of around 600 of the donors reported more than 250 Gb of sequence data and 117 million unique TCR beta sequences from 150 million to 200 million T cells. An early release that covered approximately 600 HLA-typed donors contained 300 to 350 gigabases of sequencing data and 75 million to 100 million unique TCR sequences. Of the roughly 390 genotyped donors, about 80% fell in the genetic ancestry cluster associated with self-reported Caucasian donors. The study aimed to test whether cataloging public T cell receptors could reveal signatures of past pathogen exposure. The study profiled the T cell repertoires of around 700 subjects by immunosequencing and related them to cytomegalovirus serostatus. Besides the first cohort of 666 subjects, a separate validation cohort made up of 90 to 150 different subjects was used. To predict cytomegalovirus infection status, the study brought together high-throughput TCR immunosequencing, statistical association of individual TCRs with disease status, and machine learning. To study patterns of TCR occurrence, a later analysis re-analyzed previously published TCR beta repertoires from several hundred donors and added high-resolution HLA genotyping. In the later analysis, no new phenotypic data were used to find candidate immune exposures; instead, reliance was placed on TCR beta sequences and their occurrence across donors. An earlier analysis of approximately 630 of the donors applied high-throughput TCR beta sequencing to assess whether each TCR beta V gene segment acted as functional or pseudogenic. Donor age, sex, ethnicity and CMV serostatus were compiled alongside the repertoire data. A later genetic analysis took genome-wide SNP genotypes for about three fifths of the roughly 700 donors and used that subset as a discovery cohort. Every discovery cohort repertoire had been produced on one sequencing platform. Both class I and class II loci were covered by HLA typing, at four-digit resolution. Typing coverage differed by locus: A, B, C, DRB1 and DQB1 were typed in roughly 620-630 donors, DQA1 in about 500, DPA1 in around 580, and DPB1 in 472. Because of strong linkage in the cohort, roughly five DR-DQ haplotypes were treated as single units for association and clustering. Among roughly 400 genotyped donors of the cohort, an average of around 250,000 unique TCR beta nucleotide sequences was sequenced per donor, of which approximately 19% were non-productive.

The cohort consisted of 666 healthy bone marrow donors. At the time of sampling, every cohort member was nominally healthy, though immune exposures that went unrecorded were likely present. The donor tested CMV seronegative, placing the donor among the 352 seronegative members of the cohort. Each donor provided a peripheral blood sample, and peripheral blood mononuclear cells were used for TCR beta sequencing. The Qiagen DNeasy Blood Extraction Kit was used to extract genomic DNA from the blood cell samples. The method was the immunoSEQ multiplex PCR assay. For the multiplex PCR, a mixture combining 60 forward primers for TCR Vbeta segments and 13 reverse primers for TCR Jbeta segments was used. The CDR3 region of rearranged TCR beta genes was amplified from genomic DNA by a multiplex PCR assay. Amplified TCR beta libraries were sequenced as 87-base-pair reads on the Illumina HiSeq System. Concerning the study's data processing: A later analysis tallied 80 million to 95 million unique TCR beta chains across the approximately 670 repertoires, and about 10 million of those chains were shared by two or more donors. Raw reads were error-corrected and collapsed into unique sequences with a nearest-neighbor algorithm that merged closely related sequences to remove PCR and sequencing errors. CDR3 sequences were aligned to IMGT reference sequences to assign V, D and J gene segments. For a sequence to be retained, a match of at least six nucleotides to both a V gene segment and a J gene segment was required. A rearrangement was called productive if the CDR3 had no stop codons and remained in frame with V and J, and every other rearrangement was called non-productive. Following IMGT convention, CDR3 was defined as the stretch from the second conserved V-encoded cysteine up to the conserved J-encoded phenylalanine. In an earlier analysis of around 540 of the donors, sequences lacking an unambiguous match to a single V gene segment were excluded. In an earlier analysis of 450 to 750 of the donors, a V segment was called functional when productive rearrangements were above 56.7%, and segregating when the standard deviation between donors exceeded 5%. To diagnose cytomegalovirus status from the catalog of TCR beta chain sequences, a statistical classification framework was built. V and J gene assignment, in a later analysis, came from comparing TCR nucleotide sequences with IMGT/GENE-DB human TR gene sequences. A later analysis assigned CDR3 sequences and most-parsimonious VDJ recombination scenarios with the TCRdist pipeline. In a later analysis, each TCR beta chain was defined by its CDR3 amino acid sequence together with its V-gene family, and reads lacking a unique V-gene family were excluded. A later analysis removed roughly 590 highly shared, low-generation-probability nucleotide sequences to deal with suspected cross-contamination and a sequencing artifact. In a later analysis, a clonal expansion index was calculated for each public chain from normalized within-repertoire ranks of inferred template counts. In a later analysis, generation probabilities were computed with a VDJ recombination model fitted to out-of-frame rearrangements, and the resulting probabilities were checked against IGoR. A later analysis scored TCR-TCR, TCR-HLA and TCR-CMV co-occurrence with hypergeometric tests, applying a repertoire-size bias correction to TCR pairs. False discovery rates were estimated in a later analysis by permuting HLA or CMV assignments 20 times. In a later analysis, co-occurring TCRs were grouped using DBSCAN, and TCRdist sequence similarity was added for clustering within HLA-allele-positive subsets. For co-occurrence clustering, repertoires with fewer than 30,000 or more than 120,000 public chains were excluded, along with about five repertoires with anomalous nucleotide sharing. This is the immuneACCESS table as TCRdb keeps it, with only in-frame sequences that have V and J called. A part of the clones is gone; compared with another copy, unresolved V genes explain less than half, and the rest is unexplained. That table is the source of V, J and clone size, and D and trimming were worked out from the DNA. A total of fewer than 110,000 clones appear in this sample, around 73% of them only once. Roughly 7.8% of the sample is taken by the ten largest.

Study-wide conclusions, independent of this receptor: A further reported finding was that TCR beta sequences accurately predicted the HLA-A and HLA-B alleles for most subjects in the first cohort. Most TCR sequences were seen in very few donors, while some public TCRs were found in many individuals. In an earlier analysis of some 640 of the donors, most TCR beta V segments were observed in productive rearrangements about 90% or about 30% of the time, broadly matching IMGT annotations. In the study, approximately 160 TCR beta chains were listed as associated with cytomegalovirus. A later analysis found that TCR association rates varied across HLA loci, with DRB1 alleles showing the most associated TCRs and HLA-C alleles the fewest. It was suggested by the authors that the approach could potentially be generalized to other disease states and immunological phenotypes. For the cohort, immune exposure information was limited to CMV serostatus. In a later genetic analysis, fewer N-insertions in productive TCRs were reported among donors in an Asian-associated ancestry cluster than the roughly 700-donor mean. A later analysis found that HLA-associated TCR beta chains were more clonally expanded and had lower generation probabilities than equally common non-associated chains. The 87-base-pair reads could not distinguish some IMGT-functional V segments, including TRBV6-2 and TRBV6-3, so those segments were excluded. The sequencing pipeline was judged likely to have produced a cluster of highly shared sequence variants as a technical artifact. Because HLA typing was unavailable for some donors at each locus, only the typed subset was used in association tests. In this cohort, only TCR beta chains were sequenced, and detectable features were limited by the absence of alpha or paired-chain data. An association between a missense DCLRE1C variant and V-gene and J-gene trimming of TCR beta chains was found in a later genetic analysis and replicated in an independent cohort. Most CMV-associated TCR beta chains appeared to be HLA-restricted in a later analysis, and the HLA associations seemed to be driven largely by CMV exposure. In both the original and validation cohorts, the classifier was reported to diagnose cytomegalovirus status with high specificity and sensitivity. In a later analysis, 16,951 TCR beta sequences were associated with specific HLA alleles at a false discovery rate of 0.05. In a later analysis, several top co-occurrence clusters were reported to appear linked to parvovirus B19, influenza, CMV and Epstein-Barr virus. Linkage disequilibrium might explain the correlated functional status among segregating V segments, but an unknown experimental factor could not be excluded. A few of the identified cytomegalovirus-associated TCR beta chains were confirmed in vitro to be specific for cytomegalovirus antigens. Roughly uniform sequencing depth across donors was assumed in presence/absence analyses, although this assumption may not hold. The earlier analysis of almost 600 of the donors excluded roughly 16 rarely observed V segments, including chromosome 9 orphons, because counts were too low. When HLA alleles, especially DR and DQ, strongly co-occurred, TCR associations were difficult to assign to individual alleles.

Input material: PBMCs. The sequence joins TRBV5-1 to TRBJ1-4, with the identity of the D gene unclear. The sequence was collected from a man aged 30 to 45 in good health and CMV-seronegative. The DNA reads TGCGCCAGCAGCTTGGCACAAGCAACTAATGAAAAACTGTTTTTT. The encoded protein is CASSLAQATNEKLFF.